This T cell receptor (beta chain) was sequenced for a study of shared clonotypes between healthy human individuals. The length of the CDR3 is 14 residues. CDR1 is MDHEN, CDR2 SYDVKM, per germline. V lost 3 bases and J lost 5, with 14 bases in between. Caucasian adults residing in Nashville, Tennessee made up all the donors. Study-wide findings and caveats: Clonotypes which were not shared had lower generation probabilities than clonotypes that all four donors shared. Memory subsets generally showed lower estimated richness than naive subsets. Across a handful of donors, naive CD4 shared roughly 5.2%, naive CD8 more than 3%, memory CD4 roughly 2.4%, memory CD8 about 0.4%.

Worth noting for this clone: What it recognizes is unknown.

This table comes from immunoSEQ multiplex PCR, and its TCRdb copy is limited to in-frame clones, with some not included. The sample contains more than 2 million clones, 85% to 95% of which appear only once. The rearrangement links TRBV28 to TRBJ2-7; D ambiguous. This clonotype originated in a man younger than 30 in good health. Sequenced material: naive CD4+ T cells sorted from blood. Regarding subset: CD45RA+ positively selected. As DNA, the CDR3 is TGTGCCAGCAGTTTTGCTTCCTTGCCCCACGAGCAGTACTTC. Translation gives CASSFASLPHEQYF.